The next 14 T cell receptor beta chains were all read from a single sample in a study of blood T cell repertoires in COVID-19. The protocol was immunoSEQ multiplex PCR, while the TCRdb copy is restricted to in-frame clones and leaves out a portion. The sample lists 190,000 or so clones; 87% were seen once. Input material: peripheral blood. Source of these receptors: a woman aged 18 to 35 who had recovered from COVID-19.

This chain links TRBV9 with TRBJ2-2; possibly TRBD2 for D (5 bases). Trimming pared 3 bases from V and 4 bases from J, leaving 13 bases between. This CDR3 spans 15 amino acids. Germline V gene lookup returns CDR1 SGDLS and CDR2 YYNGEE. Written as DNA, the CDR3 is TGTGCCAGCAGCGGTAGCGCAACGGTCACCGGGGAGCTGTTTTTT. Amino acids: CASSGSATVTGELFF.

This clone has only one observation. The CDR3 sequence is CASSVGTSGTGELFF. The CDR3 DNA sequence: TGTGCCAGCAGCGTAGGGACTAGCGGGACCGGGGAGCTGTTTTTT. The V and J genes are TRBV9 and TRBJ2-2, with 11 bases that match TRBD2. Trimming removed 0 bases from V and 5 bases from J; junction bases left unmatched: 0. The CDR3 totals 15 residues. Germline CDR1 and CDR2: SGDLS and YYNGEE. Using reference TRBV9 and TRBJ2-2 for the parts outside the CDR3, the full variable domain is DSGVTQTPKHLITATGQRVTLRCSPRSGDLSVYWYQQSLDQGLQFLIQYYNGEERAKGNILERFSAQQFPDLHSELNLSSLELGDSALYFCASSVGTSGTGELFFGEGSRLTVL.

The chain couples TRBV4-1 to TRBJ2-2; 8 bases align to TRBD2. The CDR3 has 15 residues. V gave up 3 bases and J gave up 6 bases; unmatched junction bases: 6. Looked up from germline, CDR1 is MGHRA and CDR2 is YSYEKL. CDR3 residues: CASSHPGLEAGELFF. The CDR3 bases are TGCGCCAGCAGCCACCCGGGACTAGAGGCCGGGGAGCTGTTTTTT.

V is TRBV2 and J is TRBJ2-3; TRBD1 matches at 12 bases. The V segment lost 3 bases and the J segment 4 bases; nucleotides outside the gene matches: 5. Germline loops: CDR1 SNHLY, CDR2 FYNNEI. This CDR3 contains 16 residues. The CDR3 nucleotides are TGTGCCAGCAGTGAGGGACAGGGGGCTTGGGCAGATACGCAGTATTTT. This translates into CASSEGQGAWADTQYF.

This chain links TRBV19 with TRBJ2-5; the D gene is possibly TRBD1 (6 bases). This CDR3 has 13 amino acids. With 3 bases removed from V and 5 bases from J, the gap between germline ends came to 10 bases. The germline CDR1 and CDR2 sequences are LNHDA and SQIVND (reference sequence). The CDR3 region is CASSINRVETQYF. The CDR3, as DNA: TGTGCCAGTAGTATTAACAGGGTGGAGACCCAGTACTTC.

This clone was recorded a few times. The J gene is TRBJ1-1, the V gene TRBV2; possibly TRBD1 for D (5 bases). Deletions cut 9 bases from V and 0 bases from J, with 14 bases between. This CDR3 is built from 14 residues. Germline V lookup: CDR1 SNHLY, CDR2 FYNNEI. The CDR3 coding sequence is TGTGCCAGGACGCCTAGGACATTGAACACTGAAGCTTTCTTT. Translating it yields CARTPRTLNTEAFF.

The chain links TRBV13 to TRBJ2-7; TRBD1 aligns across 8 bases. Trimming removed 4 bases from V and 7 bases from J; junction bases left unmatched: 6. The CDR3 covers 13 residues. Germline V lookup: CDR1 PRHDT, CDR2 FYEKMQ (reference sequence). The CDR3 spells CASSSDRVREQYF. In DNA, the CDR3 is TGTGCCAGCAGCTCGGACAGGGTGCGAGAGCAGTACTTC.

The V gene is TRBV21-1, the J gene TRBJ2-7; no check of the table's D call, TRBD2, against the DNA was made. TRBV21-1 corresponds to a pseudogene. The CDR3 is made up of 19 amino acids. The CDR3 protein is CASSKAGQGLAGPSYEQYF. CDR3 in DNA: TGTGCCAGCAGCAAAGCGGGACAGGGACTAGCGGGGCCCTCCTACGAGCAGTACTTC.

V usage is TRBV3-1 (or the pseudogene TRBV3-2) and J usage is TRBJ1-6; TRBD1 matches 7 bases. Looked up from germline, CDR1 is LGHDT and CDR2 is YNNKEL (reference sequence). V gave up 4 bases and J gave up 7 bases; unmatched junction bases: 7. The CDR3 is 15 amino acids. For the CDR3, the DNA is TGTGCCAGCAGCCCCTCAGGGGGTCGGAATTCACCCCTCCACTTT. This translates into CASSPSGGRNSPLHF.

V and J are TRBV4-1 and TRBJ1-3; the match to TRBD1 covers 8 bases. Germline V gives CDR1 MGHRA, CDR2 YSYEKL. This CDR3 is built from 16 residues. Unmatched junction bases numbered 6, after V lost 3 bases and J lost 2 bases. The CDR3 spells CASSQYYRGAGNTIYF. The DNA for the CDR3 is TGCGCCAGCAGCCAGTATTACAGGGGGGCTGGAAACACCATATATTTT.

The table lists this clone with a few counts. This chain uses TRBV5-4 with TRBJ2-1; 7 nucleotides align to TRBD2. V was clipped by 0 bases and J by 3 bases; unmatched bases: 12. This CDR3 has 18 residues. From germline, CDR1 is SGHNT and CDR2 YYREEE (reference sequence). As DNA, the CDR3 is TGTGCCAGCAGCTTGGAGAAGGGTTCTAGCGGAAACTACAATGAGCAGTTCTTC. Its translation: CASSLEKGSSGNYNEQFF.

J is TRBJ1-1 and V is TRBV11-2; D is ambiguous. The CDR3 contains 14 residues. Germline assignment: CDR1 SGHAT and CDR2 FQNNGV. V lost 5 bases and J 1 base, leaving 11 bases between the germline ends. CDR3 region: CASSGSTKNTEAFF. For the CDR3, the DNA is TGTGCCAGCAGCGGAAGTACTAAGAACACTGAAGCTTTCTTT.

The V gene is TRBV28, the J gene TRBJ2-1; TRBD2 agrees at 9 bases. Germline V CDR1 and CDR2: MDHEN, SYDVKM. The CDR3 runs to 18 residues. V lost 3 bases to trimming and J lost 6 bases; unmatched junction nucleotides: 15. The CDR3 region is CASSFWGGRAGLGNEQFF. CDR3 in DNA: TGTGCCAGCAGTTTCTGGGGCGGGAGGGCCGGTCTCGGCAATGAGCAGTTCTTC.

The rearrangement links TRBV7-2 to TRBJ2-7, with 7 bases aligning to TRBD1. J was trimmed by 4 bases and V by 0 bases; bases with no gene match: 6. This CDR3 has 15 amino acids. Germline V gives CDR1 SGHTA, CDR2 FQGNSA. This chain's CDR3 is CASSLAGAGGYEQYF. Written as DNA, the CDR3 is TGTGCCAGCAGCTTAGCGGGGGCAGGGGGATACGAGCAGTACTTC.